This TCR beta chain was captured in a study of blood T cell repertoires in COVID-19 (dated by TCRdb to 2019 to 2021). Study-level background: Samples covering the acute and convalescent phases of COVID-19 were provided by collaborators in the United States, Italy and Spain. The prospective study material was composed of cDNA or gDNA derived from T cells, B-cell-depleted T cells, or PBMCs. The dataset comprised deeply sampled blood TCRbeta repertoires from subjects exposed to, actively infected with, or recovered from COVID-19. The repertoires were made available in a free public database intended to serve as a resource for research on the immune response to SARS-CoV-2. The samples were drawn from the first 160 participants of the ongoing ImmuneRACE study and from some 1,300 subjects provided by 6 global collaborators. Sample metadata almost always included a de-identified subject ID, COVID-19 status, age in years and sex. HLA class I and class II types, where available, came from metadata supplied by the sample provider rather than from assay-based typing. The research as a whole found: Clinical and demographic metadata were provided uncurated, with the amount varying by source and participant.

As regards this clone: Its antigen target is currently unknown. No qualities accompany the bases; no much larger clone lies one base away.

Participants in the prospective study were enrolled through a virtual design, were aged about 18 to 90 years, and lived in roughly 26 United States geographic areas. Cohort assignment in the prospective study relied on participant-reported clinical history from a screening survey and a study questionnaire. Recovered participants in ImmuneRACE Cohort 3 were defined as having two consecutive negative NP/OP PCR tests, clearance from a healthcare professional, or resolution of symptoms. Each participant in the prospective study had whole blood, serum and a nasopharyngeal or oropharyngeal swab collected by mobile phlebotomists. Additional blood draws and questionnaires over a roughly two-month period could optionally be provided by prospective study participants. Prospective study blood samples were shipped either frozen or at room temperature before DNA extraction. TCRbeta CDR3 regions were amplified from genomic DNA using the immunoSEQ Assay, a bias-controlled multiplex PCR. Concerning the study's data processing: Within the assay, amplification of reference gene primers was used to estimate how many nucleated cells each sample contained. Sequence reads were collapsed and filtered to measure the absolute abundance of every unique TCRbeta CDR3 rearrangement. Productive Simpson clonality was computed per sample as the square root of Simpson's diversity index over productive rearrangements. The table comes from immuneACCESS by way of TCRdb, which keeps in-frame sequences with V and J called. Part of the clones is missing from these tables; in studies checked, under half for an unresolved V gene and the rest for unknown reasons. Clonal size and the V and J genes are those of that table, whereas D and trimming came from the DNA. The sample has roughly 300,000 clones on record, 70% to 90% of them singletons. The ten largest make up 4.5% to 7% of the sample.

Sequencing was carried out using PBMCs or T cells enriched from blood (not recorded which). The source of this sequence is a woman under 40 who had recovered from COVID-19.

At the DNA level, the sequence is TGTGCCAGCAGCGCACCCGGGACAGGGGGGCCCTATGGCTACACCTTC. Translated, this gives CASSAPGTGGPYGYTF. This chain is built from TRBV21-1 and TRBJ1-2; the table's D call, TRBD1, was not checked against the DNA. TRBV21-1 is a pseudogene segment. Counted from cysteine to phenylalanine, this CDR3 has 16 amino acids. Of the read, only the CDR3 DNA is kept; its 48 bases are in frame from base 1.